This T cell receptor beta chain was identified during a study of T-cell memory formation after mild COVID-19. As for the study in general: TCR clusters were mostly confined to one donor each. Whole-study findings and limits: Later expanders leaned toward CD4+, whereas clones contracting from day 15 to 85 were balanced CD4/CD8. The study found contracting CD4+ clones mainly in CM and EM and contracting CD8+ clones in EMRA.

TCR alpha and TCR beta cDNA libraries carrying sample barcodes and UMIs came from 5'RACE with constant-segment primers. TCRdb re-derived calls from the 5' RACE reads in MiXCR, one entry per CDR3 protein. The table includes about 110,000 distinct CDR3 sequences, over 15% detected once. The CDR3 loop spans 13 amino acids. Germline CDR1 and CDR2: DFQATT and SNEGSKA (reference sequence). Deletions cut 5 bases from V and 6 bases from J, with 17 bases between. On this clonotype: Its antigen is unidentified.

Sequenced sample: PBMCs or a T cell subset sorted from them (not recorded which). The source of this sequence is a man younger than 30 who had mild COVID-19 (a few samples of this study predate the infection). Cell type and time point are not known. The chain carries TRBV20-1 and TRBJ2-7; tentatively, D is TRBD1 (6 bases). The CDR3 loop is CSAPLQGAGEQYV. The CDR3 nucleotides are TGCAGTGCTCCACTACAGGGTGCGGGCGAGCAGTACGTC.